This section outlines one T cell receptor beta chain sequence together with its context. The CDR3 runs 14 residues. Trimming stripped 1 base from V and 3 bases from J, with 8 bases between. Per germline, CDR1 SGHNT and CDR2 YYREEE (reference sequence). This sample was included in a study of shared clonotypes between healthy human individuals. The protocol was immunoSEQ multiplex PCR, while the TCRdb copy is restricted to in-frame clones and leaves out a portion. The sample carries fewer than 1.6 million clones, about 98.5% recorded once. Sequenced input: naive CD4+ T cells sorted from blood. Stated subset: CD45RA+ positively selected. The receptor was isolated from a man under 40 in good health. The chain links TRBV5-4 to TRBJ1-5; D is uncertain. The DNA for the CDR3 is TGTGCCAGCAGCTTGAGCGGAGACAATCAGCCCCAGCATTTT. It is translated as CASSLSGDNQPQHF. Looking up the rest from reference TRBV5-4 and TRBJ1-5 gives the full variable domain: ETGVTQSPTHLIKTRGQQVTLRCSSQSGHNTVSWYQQALGQGPQFIFQYYREEENGRGNFPPRFSGLQFPNYSSELNVNALELDDSALYLCASSLSGDNQPQHFGDGTRLSIL.